Below, 5 T cell receptor beta chains from the same sample are listed, as sequenced in a study of somatic mutations in cytotoxic T cells in rheumatoid arthritis. Clones were read by immunoSEQ multiplex PCR, and TCRdb kept only the in-frame ones, dropping some. In the table there are approximately 13,000 clones, around 68% of which are singletons. Specimen: CD8+ T cells sorted from blood. Receptors originate from an adult with rheumatoid arthritis.

The chain is built from TRBV2 and TRBJ2-3; no clear D gene. From germline, CDR1 is SNHLY and CDR2 FYNNEI. The CDR3 has 15 amino acids. Trimming pared 6 bases from V and 5 bases from J, leaving 18 bases between. In nucleotides, the CDR3 is TGTGCCAGCAGGCCACGCTCAGGATTAGAAGATACGCAGTATTTT. Amino acid sequence: CASRPRSGLEDTQYF. The full variable domain, rest sourced from reference TRBV2 and TRBJ2-3, is EPEVTQTPSHQVTQMGQEVILRCVPISNHLYFYWYRQILGQKVEFLVSFYNNEISEKSEIFDDQFSVERPDGSNFTLKIRSTKLEDSAMYFCASRPRSGLEDTQYFGPGTRLTVL.

This sequence joins TRBV28 and TRBJ1-2; D unresolved. The CDR3 runs to 13 residues. V was pared by 3 bases and J by 7 bases, with 12 bases between. CDR1 MDHEN and CDR2 SYDVKM come from the germline V gene. CDR3 DNA sequence: TGTGCCAGCAGTTTTAAGCTCTCGAGTGGCTACACCTTC. This sequence encodes CASSFKLSSGYTF.

V usage is TRBV4-2 and J usage is TRBJ1-5; 8 nucleotides agree with TRBD1. In germline, CDR1 is LGHNA, CDR2 YNFKEQ. This CDR3 is 15 amino acids long. J lost 0 bases, V lost 3 bases, and 1 base had no gene match. DNA for the CDR3: TGTGCCAGCAGCCAGACAGGGGATAGCAATCAGCCCCAGCATTTT. Protein sequence: CASSQTGDSNQPQHF.

The rearrangement uses TRBV11-2 and TRBJ2-7; D gene uncertain. Trimming stripped 7 bases from V and 2 bases from J, with 6 bases between. Germline lookup yields CDR1 SGHAT and CDR2 FQNNGV. The CDR3 is 11 residues long. The CDR3 reads CASNSPYEQYF. CDR3 in DNA: TGTGCCAGCAACAGCCCCTACGAGCAGTACTTC. The complete variable domain, with remaining parts taken from reference TRBV11-2 and TRBJ2-7, reads EAGVAQSPRYKIIEKRQSVAFWCNPISGHATLYWYQQILGQGPKLLIQFQNNGVVDDSQLPKDRFSAERLKGVDSTLKIQPAKLEDSAVYLCASNSPYEQYFGPGTRLTVT.

This clone was counted a few times. The V and J genes are TRBV19 and TRBJ2-7; D unresolved. Trimming removed 5 bases at V and 0 bases at J, with 17 bases between. CDR1 and CDR2 from the germline V gene are LNHDA and SQIVND (reference sequence). The CDR3 runs to 16 residues. Here the CDR3 DNA reads TGTGCCAGTAGTTATGGGGTTAAAACGAACTCCTACGAGCAGTACTTC. Translated, it gives CASSYGVKTNSYEQYF.